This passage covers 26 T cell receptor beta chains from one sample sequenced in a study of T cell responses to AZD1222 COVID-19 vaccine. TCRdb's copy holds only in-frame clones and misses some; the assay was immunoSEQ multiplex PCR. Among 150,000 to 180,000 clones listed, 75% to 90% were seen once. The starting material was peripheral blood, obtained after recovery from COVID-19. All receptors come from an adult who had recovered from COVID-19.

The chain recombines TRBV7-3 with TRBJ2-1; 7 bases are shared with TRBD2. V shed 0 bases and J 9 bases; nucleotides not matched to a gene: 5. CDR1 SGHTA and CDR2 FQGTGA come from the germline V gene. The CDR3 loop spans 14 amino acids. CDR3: CASSLTGGPGEQFF. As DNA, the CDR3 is TGTGCCAGCAGCTTAACGGGAGGGCCGGGTGAGCAGTTCTTC.

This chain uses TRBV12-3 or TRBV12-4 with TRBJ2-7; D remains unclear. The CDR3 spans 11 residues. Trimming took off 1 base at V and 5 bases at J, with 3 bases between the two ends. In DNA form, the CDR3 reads TGTGCCAGCAGTTTAGTCAACGAGCAGTACTTC. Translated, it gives CASSLVNEQYF.

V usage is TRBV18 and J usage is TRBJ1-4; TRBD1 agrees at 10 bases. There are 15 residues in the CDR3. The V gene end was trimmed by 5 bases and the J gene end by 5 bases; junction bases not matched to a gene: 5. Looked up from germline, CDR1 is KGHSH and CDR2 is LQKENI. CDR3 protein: CASSERQGANEKLFF. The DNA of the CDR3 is TGTGCCAGCTCAGAACGACAGGGGGCAAATGAAAAACTGTTTTTT.

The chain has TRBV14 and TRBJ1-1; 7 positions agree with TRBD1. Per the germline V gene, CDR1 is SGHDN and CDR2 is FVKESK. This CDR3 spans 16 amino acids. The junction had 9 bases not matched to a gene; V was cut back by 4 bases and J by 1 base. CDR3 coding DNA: TGTGCCAGCAGCCCACGTCAGGGGGTGTGGAACACTGAAGCTTTCTTT. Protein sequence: CASSPRQGVWNTEAFF.

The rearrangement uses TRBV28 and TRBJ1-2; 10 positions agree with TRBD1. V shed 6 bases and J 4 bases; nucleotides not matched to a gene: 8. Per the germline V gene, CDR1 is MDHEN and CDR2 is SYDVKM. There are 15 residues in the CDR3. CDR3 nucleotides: TGTGCCAGCAGCGGCGCCCGGGACAGGGGCTATGGCTACACCTTC. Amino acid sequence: CASSGARDRGYGYTF.

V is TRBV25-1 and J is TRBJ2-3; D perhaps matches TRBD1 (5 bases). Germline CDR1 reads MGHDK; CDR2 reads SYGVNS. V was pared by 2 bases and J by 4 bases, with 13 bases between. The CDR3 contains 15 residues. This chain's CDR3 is CASSEAQGRADTQYF. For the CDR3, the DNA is TGTGCCAGCAGTGAAGCCCAGGGCAGGGCAGATACGCAGTATTTT.

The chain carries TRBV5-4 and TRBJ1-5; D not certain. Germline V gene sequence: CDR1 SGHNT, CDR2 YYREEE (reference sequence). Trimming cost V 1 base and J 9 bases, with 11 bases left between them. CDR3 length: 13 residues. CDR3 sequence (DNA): TGTGCCAGCAGCTTGAACGGACCGGGGCCCCAGCATTTT. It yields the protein CASSLNGPGPQHF.

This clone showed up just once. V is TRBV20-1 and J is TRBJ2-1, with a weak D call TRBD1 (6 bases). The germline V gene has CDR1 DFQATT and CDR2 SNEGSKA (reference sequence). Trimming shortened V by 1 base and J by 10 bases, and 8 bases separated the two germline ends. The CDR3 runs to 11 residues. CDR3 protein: CSARGGTEQFF. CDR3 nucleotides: TGCAGTGCTAGAGGAGGGACAGAGCAGTTCTTC.

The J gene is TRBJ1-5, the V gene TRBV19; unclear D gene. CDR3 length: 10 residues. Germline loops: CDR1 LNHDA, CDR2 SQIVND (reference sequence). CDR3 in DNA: TGTGCGACCATGCTGGGTCGCCAGCATTTT. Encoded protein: CATMLGRQHF.

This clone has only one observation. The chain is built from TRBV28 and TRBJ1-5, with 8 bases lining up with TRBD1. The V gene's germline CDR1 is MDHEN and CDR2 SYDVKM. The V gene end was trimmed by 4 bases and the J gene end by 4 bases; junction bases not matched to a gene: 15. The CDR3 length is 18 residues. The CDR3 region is CASSSMGQGALGNQPQHF. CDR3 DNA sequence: TGTGCCAGCAGTTCCATGGGGCAGGGGGCGCTCGGGAATCAGCCCCAGCATTTT.

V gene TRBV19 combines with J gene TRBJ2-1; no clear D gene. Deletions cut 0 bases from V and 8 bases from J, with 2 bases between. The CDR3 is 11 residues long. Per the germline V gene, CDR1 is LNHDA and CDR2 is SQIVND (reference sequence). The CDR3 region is CASSIEDEQFF. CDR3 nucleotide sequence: TGTGCCAGTAGTATAGAGGATGAGCAGTTCTTC.

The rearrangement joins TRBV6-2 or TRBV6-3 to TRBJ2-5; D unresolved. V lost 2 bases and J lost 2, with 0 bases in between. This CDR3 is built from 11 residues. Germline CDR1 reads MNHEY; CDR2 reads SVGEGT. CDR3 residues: CASSYQETQYF. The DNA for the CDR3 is TGTGCCAGCAGTTACCAAGAGACCCAGTACTTC.

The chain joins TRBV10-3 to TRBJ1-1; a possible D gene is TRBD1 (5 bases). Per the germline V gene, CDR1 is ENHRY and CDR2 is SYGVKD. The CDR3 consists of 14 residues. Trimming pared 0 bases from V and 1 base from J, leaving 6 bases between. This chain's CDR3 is CAISESTANTEAFF. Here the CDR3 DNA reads TGTGCCATCAGTGAGTCGACAGCGAACACTGAAGCTTTCTTT.

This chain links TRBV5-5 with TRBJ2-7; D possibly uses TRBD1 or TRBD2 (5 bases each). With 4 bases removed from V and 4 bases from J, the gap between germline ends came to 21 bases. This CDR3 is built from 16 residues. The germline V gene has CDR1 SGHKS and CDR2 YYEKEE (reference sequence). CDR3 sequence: CASSPKVGRDDYEQYF. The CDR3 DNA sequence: TGTGCCAGCAGCCCAAAAGTGGGACGGGATGATTACGAGCAGTACTTC.

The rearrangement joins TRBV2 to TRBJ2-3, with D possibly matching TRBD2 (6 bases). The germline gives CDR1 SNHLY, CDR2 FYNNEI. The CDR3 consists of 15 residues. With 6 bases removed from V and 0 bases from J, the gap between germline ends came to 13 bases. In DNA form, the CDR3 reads TGTGCCAGCAGACCTAGACTAGAGAGCACAGATACGCAGTATTTT. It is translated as CASRPRLESTDTQYF. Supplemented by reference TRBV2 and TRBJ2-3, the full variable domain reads EPEVTQTPSHQVTQMGQEVILRCVPISNHLYFYWYRQILGQKVEFLVSFYNNEISEKSEIFDDQFSVERPDGSNFTLKIRSTKLEDSAMYFCASRPRLESTDTQYFGPGTRLTVL.

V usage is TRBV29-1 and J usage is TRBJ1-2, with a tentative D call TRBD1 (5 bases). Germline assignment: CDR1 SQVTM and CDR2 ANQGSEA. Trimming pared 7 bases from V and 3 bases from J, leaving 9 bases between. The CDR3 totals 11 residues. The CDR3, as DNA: TGCAGCGGAGGGACGGACTATGGCTACACCTTC. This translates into CSGGTDYGYTF.

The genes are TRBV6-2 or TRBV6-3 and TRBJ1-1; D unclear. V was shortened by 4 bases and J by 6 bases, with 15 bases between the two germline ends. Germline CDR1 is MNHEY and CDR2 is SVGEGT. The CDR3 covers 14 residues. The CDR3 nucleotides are TGTGCCAGCAGTTCTCATAAGAACGCCGCTGAAGCTTTCTTT. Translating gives CASSSHKNAAEAFF.

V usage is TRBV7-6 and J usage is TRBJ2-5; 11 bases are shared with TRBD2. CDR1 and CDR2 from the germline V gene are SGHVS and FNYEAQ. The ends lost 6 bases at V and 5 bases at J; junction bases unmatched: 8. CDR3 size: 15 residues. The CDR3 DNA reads TGTGCCAGCAGGGGTGGTAGCGGGGGGGCCGAGACCCAGTACTTC. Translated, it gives CASRGGSGGAETQYF.

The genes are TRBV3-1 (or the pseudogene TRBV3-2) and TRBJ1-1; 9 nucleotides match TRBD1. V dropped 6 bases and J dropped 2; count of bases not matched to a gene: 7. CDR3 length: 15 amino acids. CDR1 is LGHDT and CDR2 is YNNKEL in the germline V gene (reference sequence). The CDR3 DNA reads TGTGCCAGCAGGAGGGGGGACAGGGCAAACACTGAAGCTTTCTTT. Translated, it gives CASRRGDRANTEAFF.

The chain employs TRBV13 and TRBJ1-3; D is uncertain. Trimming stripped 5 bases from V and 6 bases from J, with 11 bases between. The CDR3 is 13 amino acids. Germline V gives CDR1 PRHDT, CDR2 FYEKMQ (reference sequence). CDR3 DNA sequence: TGTGCCAGCAGCACCGCCCTCGAAAACACCATATATTTT. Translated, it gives CASSTALENTIYF. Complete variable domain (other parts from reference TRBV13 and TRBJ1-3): AAGVIQSPRHLIKEKRETATLKCYPIPRHDTVYWYQQGPGQDPQFLISFYEKMQSDKGSIPDRFSAQQFSDYHSELNMSSLELGDSALYFCASSTALENTIYFGEGSWLTVV.

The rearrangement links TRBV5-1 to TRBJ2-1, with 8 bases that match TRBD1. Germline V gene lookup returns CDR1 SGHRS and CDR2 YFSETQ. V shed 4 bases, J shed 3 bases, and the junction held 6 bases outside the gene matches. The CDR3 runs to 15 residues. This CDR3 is CASSRTGGFYNEQFF. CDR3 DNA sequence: TGCGCCAGCAGCCGTACAGGGGGGTTCTACAATGAGCAGTTCTTC.

The CDR3 loop reads CASTAARGGRGKGHEQYF. The CDR3 DNA follows: TGTGCCAGCACCGCCGCCAGGGGCGGGAGAGGTAAAGGCCACGAGCAGTACTTC. The chain has TRBV7-9 and TRBJ2-7; D is possibly TRBD2 (7 bases). V lost 7 bases to trimming and J lost 5 bases, with 30 bases between them. In germline, CDR1 is SEHNR, CDR2 FQNEAQ (reference sequence). CDR3 size: 18 residues. Full variable domain (outside the CDR3, taken from reference TRBV7-9 and TRBJ2-7): DTGVSQNPRHKITKRGQNVTFRCDPISEHNRLYWYRQTLGQGPEFLTYFQNEAQLEKSRLLSDRFSAERPKGSFSTLEIQRTEQGDSAMYLCASTAARGGRGKGHEQYFGPGTRLTVT.

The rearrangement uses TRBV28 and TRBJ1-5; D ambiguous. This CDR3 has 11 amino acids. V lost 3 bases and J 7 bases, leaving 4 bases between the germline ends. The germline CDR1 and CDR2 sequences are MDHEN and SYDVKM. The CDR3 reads CASSFGQPQHF. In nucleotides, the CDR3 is TGTGCCAGCAGTTTCGGGCAGCCCCAGCATTTT.

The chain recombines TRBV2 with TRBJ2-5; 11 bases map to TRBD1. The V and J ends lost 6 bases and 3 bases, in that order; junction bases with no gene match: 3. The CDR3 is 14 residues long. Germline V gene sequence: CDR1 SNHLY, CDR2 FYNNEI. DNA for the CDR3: TGTGCCAGCAGGGACAGGGGGCGCGAAGAGACCCAGTACTTC. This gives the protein CASRDRGREETQYF.

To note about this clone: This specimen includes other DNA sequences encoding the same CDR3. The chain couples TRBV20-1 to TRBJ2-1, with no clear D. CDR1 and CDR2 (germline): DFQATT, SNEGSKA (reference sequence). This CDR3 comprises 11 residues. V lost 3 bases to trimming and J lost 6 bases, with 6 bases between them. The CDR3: CSASRSNEQFF. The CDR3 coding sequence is TGCAGTGCTAGTCGATCCAATGAGCAGTTCTTC.

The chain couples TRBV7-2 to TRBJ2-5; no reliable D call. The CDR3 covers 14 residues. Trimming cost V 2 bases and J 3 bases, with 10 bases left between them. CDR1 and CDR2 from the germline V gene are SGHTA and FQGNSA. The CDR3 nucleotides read TGTGCCAGCAGCTTACTGACACGCGAAGAGACCCAGTACTTC. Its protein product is CASSLLTREETQYF. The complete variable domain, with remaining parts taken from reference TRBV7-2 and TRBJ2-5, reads GAGVSQSPSNKVTEKGKDVELRCDPISGHTALYWYRQSLGQGLEFLIYFQGNSAPDKSGLPSDRFSAERTGGSVSTLTIQRTQQEDSAVYLCASSLLTREETQYFGPGTRLLVL.